Sequencing of this T cell receptor (beta chain) was carried out in a study of blood T cell repertoires in COVID-19. Across the whole study: Samples representing acute and convalescent COVID-19 were sourced from the United States, Italy and Spain. Sources were T cells, B-cell-depleted T cells, or PBMCs; the material itself was cDNA or gDNA.

Under the authors' procedure: Reference gene primer amplification gave nucleated cell count estimates. Produced via immunoSEQ multiplex PCR; TCRdb's table is partial and in-frame only. Clonal size and the V and J genes are those of that table, whereas D and trimming came from the DNA. This sample carries about 300,000 clones, about four fifths of them seen once, and the ten largest clones take 8% to 10%. The V gene's germline CDR1 is SGHVS and CDR2 FNYEAQ. CDR3 size: 16 residues. With 5 bases clipped from V and 6 bases from J, the junction kept 7 bases outside the gene matches. The J gene is TRBJ2-1, the V gene TRBV7-6; 13 bases align to TRBD2. Material: peripheral blood. The receptor was isolated from a woman aged 45-60 years who had recovered from COVID-19. The CDR3 here is CASSNPTSGGINEQFF. CDR3 in DNA: TGTGCCAGCAGCAATCCGACTAGCGGGGGGATCAATGAGCAGTTCTTC.